Listed below are T cell receptor beta chains from one sample, sequenced in a study of shared clonotypes between healthy human individuals. The assay was immunoSEQ multiplex PCR, and TCRdb's table has in-frame clones only and misses some. The table lists fewer than 2.5 million clones, roughly 93% of them singletons, with approximately 0.36% in the top ten. The sequencing input was naive CD4+ T cells from PBMCs. These receptors came from a man between 18 and 29 years old in good health. Some clones in this sample may be carry-over from other donors' samples. Both conserved end residues are part of each CDR3. A D gene is named only where the DNA matches it firmly. Clone size is shown for a subset of rows, as once, few, many or a class of expanded clone.

>-|TRBJ1-2|TRBV28|-
TGTGCCAGCAGTCTAACGGACTATGGCTACACCTTC
CASSLTDYGYTF
>-|TRBJ2-2|TRBV5-1|TRBD2
TGCGCCAGCAGCCCGTTCGTGGCGGGAGACGCCGGGGAGCTGTTTTTT
CASSPFVAGDAGELFF
>-|TRBJ2-1|TRBV7-9|-
TGTGCCAGCAGCTTAAACGGGATTGAGCAGTTCTTC
CASSLNGIEQFF
>-|TRBJ2-3|TRBV7-9|TRBD1
TGTGCCAGCAGCTTAGCTGTCGCAGGGGGAGATACGCAGTATTTT
CASSLAVAGGDTQYF
>-|TRBJ2-5|TRBV11-2|-
TGTGCCAGCAGCCTGCGAAATGGGTTAGATGAAGAGACCCAGTACTTC
CASSLRNGLDEETQYF
>-|TRBJ1-2|TRBV5-1|-
TGCGCCAGCAGCTTGGAAGGGGGAGGAGGCTACACCTTC
CASSLEGGGGYTF
>-|TRBJ1-2|TRBV6-6|TRBD1
TGTGCCAGCACGCCTCGATCCGGGACAGGGAACTATGGCTACACCTTC
CASTPRSGTGNYGYTF
>-|TRBJ1-1|TRBV28|TRBD1
TGTGCCACACAGGGGTCCCCGACCTTAAACACTGAAGCTTTCTTT
CATQGSPTLNTEAFF
>-|TRBJ1-1|TRBV18|-
TGTGCCAGCTCACGAACGACAAGGGTGAACACTGAAGCTTTCTTT
CASSRTTRVNTEAFF
>-|TRBJ1-1|TRBV19|TRBD1
TGTGCCAGTAGGGATAAAGGACAGGGGGTCCCTGAAGCTTTCTTT
CASRDKGQGVPEAFF
>-|TRBJ1-2|TRBV5-1|-
TGCGCCAGCAGCTTGGGTTCAGGGGACGGCTACACCTTC
CASSLGSGDGYTF
>once|TRBJ2-2|TRBV7-3|TRBD2
TGTGCCAGCAGCTCCAGCGGGAGTTCGACCGGGGAGCTGTTTTTT
CASSSSGSSTGELFF